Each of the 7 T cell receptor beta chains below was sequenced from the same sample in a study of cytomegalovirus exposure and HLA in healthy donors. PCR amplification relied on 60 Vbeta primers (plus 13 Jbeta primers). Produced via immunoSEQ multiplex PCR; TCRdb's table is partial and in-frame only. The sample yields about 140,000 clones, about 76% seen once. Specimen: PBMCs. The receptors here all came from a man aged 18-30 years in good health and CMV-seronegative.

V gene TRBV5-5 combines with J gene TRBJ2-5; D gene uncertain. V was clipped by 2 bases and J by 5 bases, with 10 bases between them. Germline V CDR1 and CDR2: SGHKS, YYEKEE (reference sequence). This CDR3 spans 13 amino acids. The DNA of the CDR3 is TGTGCCAGCAGCTTCGGCGGCCGGGAGACCCAGTACTTC. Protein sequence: CASSFGGRETQYF.

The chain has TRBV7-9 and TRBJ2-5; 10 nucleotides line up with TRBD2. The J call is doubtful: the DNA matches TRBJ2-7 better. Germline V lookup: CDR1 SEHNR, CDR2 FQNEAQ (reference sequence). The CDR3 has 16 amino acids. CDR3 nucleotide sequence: TGTGCCAGCAGCTCAGGAGCGGGAGGGCCATCCTACGAGCAGTACTTC. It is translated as CASSSGAGGPSYEQYF.

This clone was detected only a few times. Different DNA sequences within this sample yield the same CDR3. CDR3: CAIRDRGPNTEAFF. Here the CDR3 DNA reads TGTGCCATCAGAGACAGGGGGCCGAACACTGAAGCTTTCTTT. The chain combines TRBV10-3 with TRBJ1-1; 10 bases map to TRBD1. The V segment lost 6 bases and the J segment 1 base; nucleotides outside the gene matches: 2. The germline gives CDR1 ENHRY, CDR2 SYGVKD. The CDR3 is 14 amino acids.

The DNA of the CDR3 is TGTGCCAGCAGCTTCGGGAGAGATAACTATGGCTACACCTTC. Protein: CASSFGRDNYGYTF. This chain links TRBV5-6 with TRBJ1-2, with unresolved D. CDR1 is SGHDT and CDR2 is YYEEEE in the germline V gene. CDR3 length: 14 amino acids. Trimming shortened V by 2 bases and J by 1 base, and 9 bases separated the two germline ends.

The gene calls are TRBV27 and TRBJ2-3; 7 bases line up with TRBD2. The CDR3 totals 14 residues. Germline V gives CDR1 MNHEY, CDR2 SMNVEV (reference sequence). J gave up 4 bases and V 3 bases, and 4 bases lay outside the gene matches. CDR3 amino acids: CASSFRLAADTQYF. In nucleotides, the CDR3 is TGTGCCAGCAGTTTCCGACTAGCAGCAGATACGCAGTATTTT.

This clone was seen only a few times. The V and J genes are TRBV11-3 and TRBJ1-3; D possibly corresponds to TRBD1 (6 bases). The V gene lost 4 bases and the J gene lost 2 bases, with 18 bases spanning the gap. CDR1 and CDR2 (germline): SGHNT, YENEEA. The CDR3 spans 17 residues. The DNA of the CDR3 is TGTGCCAGCAGCTCCGGAGGGGGGGCGCGCACTGGAAACACCATATATTTT. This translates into CASSSGGGARTGNTIYF. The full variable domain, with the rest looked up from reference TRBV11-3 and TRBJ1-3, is EAGVVQSPRYKIIEKKQPVAFWCNPISGHNTLYWYLQNLGQGPELLIRYENEEAVDDSQLPKDRFSAERLKGVDSTLKIQPAELGDSAVYLCASSSGGGARTGNTIYFGEGSWLTVV.

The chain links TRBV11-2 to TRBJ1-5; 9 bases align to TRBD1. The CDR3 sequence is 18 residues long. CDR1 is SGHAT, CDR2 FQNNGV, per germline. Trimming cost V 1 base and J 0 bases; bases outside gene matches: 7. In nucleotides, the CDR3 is TGTGCCAGCAGCTTAGTAGGGGGGACAGGGAGTAGCAATCAGCCCCAGCATTTT. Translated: CASSLVGGTGSSNQPQHF.